This T cell receptor (beta chain) comes out of a study of T cell changes during pregnancy in multiple sclerosis. J was trimmed by 0 bases and V by 3 bases; bases with no gene match: 8. CDR3 size: 16 residues. Germline loops: CDR1 SGHRS, CDR2 YFSETQ. Only in-frame clones appear in the TCRdb table, and some are missing; sequencing was by immunoSEQ multiplex PCR. The table has about 60,000 clones, roughly 93% seen once; the top ten hold 1.3%. This receptor was obtained from a female donor with multiple sclerosis, enrolled in a pregnancy study. Sequencing was performed on peripheral blood, taken in the second trimester of pregnancy. This rearrangement joins TRBV5-1 to TRBJ1-2; 7 nucleotides line up with TRBD1. For the CDR3, the DNA is TGCGCCAGCAGCTCCCTTCCGGGACAGACTAACTATGGCTACACCTTC. This sequence encodes CASSSLPGQTNYGYTF.